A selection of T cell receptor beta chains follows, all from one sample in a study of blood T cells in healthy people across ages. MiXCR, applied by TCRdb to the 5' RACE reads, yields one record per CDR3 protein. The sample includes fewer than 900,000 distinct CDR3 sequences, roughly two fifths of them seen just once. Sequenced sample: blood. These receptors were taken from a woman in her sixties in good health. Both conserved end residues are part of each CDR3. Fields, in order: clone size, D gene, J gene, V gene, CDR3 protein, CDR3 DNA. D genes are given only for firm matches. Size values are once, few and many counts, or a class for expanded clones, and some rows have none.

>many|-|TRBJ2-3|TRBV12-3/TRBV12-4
CASSFGGGTDTQYF
TGTGCCAGCAGTTTCGGTGGGGGCACAGATACGCAGTATTTT
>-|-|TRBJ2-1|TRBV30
CAWSGGVSYNERFF
TGTGCCTGGAGTGGCGGGGTTTCCTACAATGAGCGGTTCTTC
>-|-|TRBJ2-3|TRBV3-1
CASSQDGASDTQYF
TGTGCCAGCAGCCAAGACGGCGCGTCAGATACGCAGTATTTT
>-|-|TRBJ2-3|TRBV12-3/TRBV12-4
CASSTQEGTDAQYF
TGTGCCAGCAGTACCCAAGAGGGAACAGATGCGCAGTATTTT
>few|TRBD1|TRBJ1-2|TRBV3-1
CASSQEGIGTGHLYGYTF
TGTGCCAGCAGCCAAGAAGGTATAGGGACAGGGCACCTCTATGGCTACACCTTC
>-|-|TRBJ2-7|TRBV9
CASSETDNEQYF
TGTGCCAGCAGCGAAACGGACAATGAGCAGTACTTC
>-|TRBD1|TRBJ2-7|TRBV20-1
CSAPGTGIYEQYF
TGCAGTGCTCCCGGGACAGGGATCTACGAGCAGTACTTC
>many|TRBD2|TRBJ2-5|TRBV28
CASSTGLAGGTQYF
TGTGCCAGCAGTACCGGACTAGCGGGAGGGACCCAGTACTTC
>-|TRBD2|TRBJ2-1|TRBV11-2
CASSKRTRVGGDEQFF
TGTGCCAGCAGCAAACGGACTAGAGTGGGTGGTGATGAGCAGTTCTTC
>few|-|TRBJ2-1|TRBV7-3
CASSLMGQTNNEQFF
TGTGCCAGCAGCTTAATGGGGCAGACCAACAATGAGCAGTTCTTC
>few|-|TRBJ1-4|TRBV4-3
CASSQEGGEKLFF
TGTGCCAGCAGCCAAGAAGGGGGGGAAAAACTGTTTTTT
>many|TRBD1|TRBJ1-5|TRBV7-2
CASSPAKQGVSNQPQHF
TGTGCCAGCAGCCCGGCAAAACAGGGGGTTAGCAATCAGCCCCAGCATTTT
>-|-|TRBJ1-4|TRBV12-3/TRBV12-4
CASSLRGGTNEKLFF
TGTGCCAGCAGTTTAAGGGGGGGGACAAATGAAAAACTGTTTTTT
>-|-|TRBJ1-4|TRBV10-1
CASSESRGTPNEKLFF
TGCGCCAGCAGTGAGTCTCGCGGGACACCTAATGAAAAACTGTTTTTT
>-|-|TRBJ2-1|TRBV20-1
CSVPRQYNEQFF
TGCAGTGTTCCCCGACAGTACAATGAGCAGTTCTTC
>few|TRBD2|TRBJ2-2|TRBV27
CASSSKREDTGELFF
TGTGCCAGCAGTTCCAAGCGGGAGGACACCGGGGAGCTGTTTTTT
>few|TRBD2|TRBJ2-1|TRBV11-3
CASGRETHEQFF
TGTGCCAGCGGGCGGGAGACCCATGAGCAGTTCTTC
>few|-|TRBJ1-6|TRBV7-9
CASSLQGGSPLHF
TGTGCCAGCAGCTTACAGGGTGGTTCACCCCTCCACTTT
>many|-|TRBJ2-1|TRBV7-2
CASGGRWVDNEQFF
TGTGCCAGCGGGGGGCGCTGGGTCGACAATGAGCAGTTCTTC
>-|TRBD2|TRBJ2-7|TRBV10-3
CAISQTSGREGEQYF
TGTGCCATCAGTCAAACTAGCGGGAGGGAGGGCGAGCAGTACTTC